This T cell receptor beta chain was sequenced during a study of control samples from healthy donors and cancer patients. The repertoire was sequenced with immunoSEQ multiplex PCR; TCRdb's copy has only in-frame clones and lacks some. Altogether more than 85,000 clones are present, approximately 87% being singletons, with the ten largest covering around 3.5%. CDR3 length: 15 residues. From germline, CDR1 is SGHRS and CDR2 YFSETQ. V was cut by 0 bases and J by 0 bases, with 9 bases left in between. The V and J genes are TRBV5-1 and TRBJ1-1; D is ambiguous. Material: PBMCs. The receptor was isolated from an older woman with lung cancer. The CDR3 DNA reads as TGCGCCAGCAGCTTGGGATCATTCTTGAACACTGAAGCTTTCTTT. This codes for CASSLGSFLNTEAFF.